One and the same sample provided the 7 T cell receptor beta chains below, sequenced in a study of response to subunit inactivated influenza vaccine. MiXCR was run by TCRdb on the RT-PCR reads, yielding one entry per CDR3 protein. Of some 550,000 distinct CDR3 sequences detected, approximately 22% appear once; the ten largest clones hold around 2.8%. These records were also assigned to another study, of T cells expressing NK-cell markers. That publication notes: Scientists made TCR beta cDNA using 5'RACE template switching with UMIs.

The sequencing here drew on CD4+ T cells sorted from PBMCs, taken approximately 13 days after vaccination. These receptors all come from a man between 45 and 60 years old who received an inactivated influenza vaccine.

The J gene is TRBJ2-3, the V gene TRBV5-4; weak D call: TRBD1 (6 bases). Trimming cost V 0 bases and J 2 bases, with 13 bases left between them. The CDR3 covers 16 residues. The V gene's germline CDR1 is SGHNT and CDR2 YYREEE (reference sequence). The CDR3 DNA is TGTGCCAGCAGCTTGGAGCTGGGGGCGGTCACAGATACGCAGTATTTT. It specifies CASSLELGAVTDTQYF.

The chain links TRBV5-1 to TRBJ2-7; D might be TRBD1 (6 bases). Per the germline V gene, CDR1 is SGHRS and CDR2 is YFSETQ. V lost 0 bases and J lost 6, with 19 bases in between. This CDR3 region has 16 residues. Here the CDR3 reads CASSLARTEKKGEQYF. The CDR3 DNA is TGCGCCAGCAGCTTGGCGCGGACAGAGAAAAAGGGCGAGCAGTACTTC. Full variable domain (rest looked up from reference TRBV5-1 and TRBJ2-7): KAGVTQTPRYLIKTRGQQVTLSCSPISGHRSVSWYQQTPGQGLQFLFEYFSETQRNKGNFPGRFSGRQFSNSRSEMNVSTLELGDSALYLCASSLARTEKKGEQYFGPGTRLTVT.

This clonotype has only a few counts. The CDR3 DNA reads as TGTGCCAGCAGCGTAGTGATGGGGGCGACCATGAACACTGAAGCTTTCTTT. It translates to CASSVVMGATMNTEAFF. This chain links TRBV9 with TRBJ1-1; D may be TRBD1 (6 bases). The CDR3 spans 17 residues. V lost 0 bases and J lost 0, with 15 bases in between. Germline loops: CDR1 SGDLS, CDR2 YYNGEE. Using reference TRBV9 and TRBJ1-1 for the parts outside the CDR3, the full variable domain is DSGVTQTPKHLITATGQRVTLRCSPRSGDLSVYWYQQSLDQGLQFLIQYYNGEERAKGNILERFSAQQFPDLHSELNLSSLELGDSALYFCASSVVMGATMNTEAFFGQGTRLTVV.

CDR3 amino acids: CASSYFGMNTEAFF. CDR3 bases: TGTGCCAGCAGTTACTTTGGGATGAACACTGAAGCTTTCTTT. This chain connects TRBV6-5 to TRBJ1-1, with D hard to call. Germline V gene lookup returns CDR1 MNHEY and CDR2 SVGAGI. The CDR3 runs 14 residues. V was pared by 1 base and J by 0 bases, with 6 bases between.

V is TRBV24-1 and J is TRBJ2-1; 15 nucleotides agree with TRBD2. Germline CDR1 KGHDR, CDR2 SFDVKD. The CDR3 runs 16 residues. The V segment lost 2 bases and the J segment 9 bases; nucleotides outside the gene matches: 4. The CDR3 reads CATSDSGTSGRTEQFF. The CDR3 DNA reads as TGTGCCACCAGTGATTCCGGGACTAGCGGGAGGACTGAGCAGTTCTTC.

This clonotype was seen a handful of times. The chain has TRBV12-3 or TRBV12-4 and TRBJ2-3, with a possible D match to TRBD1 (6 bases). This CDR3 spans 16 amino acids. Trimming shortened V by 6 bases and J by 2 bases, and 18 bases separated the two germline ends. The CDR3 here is CASSRGGHGFTDTQYF. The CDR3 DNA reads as TGTGCCAGCAGCCGAGGGGGACATGGCTTCACAGATACGCAGTATTTT.

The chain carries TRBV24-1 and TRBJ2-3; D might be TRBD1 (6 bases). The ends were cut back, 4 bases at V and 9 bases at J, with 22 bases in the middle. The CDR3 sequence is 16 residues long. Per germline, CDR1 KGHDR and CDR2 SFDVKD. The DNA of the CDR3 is TGTGCCACCAGTGACTCGGACCGGGACAAGGTTGCCACGCAGTATTTT. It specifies CATSDSDRDKVATQYF.